The 11 T cell receptor beta chains below all came from one sample that was sequenced in a study of molecular identifiers for immune sequencing clone quantification. TCRdb reprocessed the PCR reads via MiXCR and lists one record per CDR3 protein. The sample lists around 480,000 distinct CDR3 sequences, 25% seen once, with around 0.79% in the top ten. The sequencing sample was made of naive CD8+ T cells from blood, with Jurkat cell RNA spiked in. As for subset: FACS-sorted CD8+CD4-CCR7+CD45RA+ naive T cells. These receptors were obtained from a human donor in good health. Some libraries in this study had Jurkat cell RNA spiked in.

This clonotype occurred a few times. The chain recombines TRBV21-1 with TRBJ2-3; the table names TRBD1, a call not compared with the DNA. TRBV21-1 is a recognized pseudogene. This CDR3 comprises 16 residues. The CDR3, as DNA: TGTGCCAGCAGCAAAGCCGACGGGACCAGCACAGATACGCAGTATTTT. Protein product: CASSKADGTSTDTQYF.

A word on this clonotype: The missing conserved phenylalanine or tryptophan at the end of this CDR3 makes a read error likely. This CDR3 reads CASSQTKTAPYEQYY. CDR3 in DNA: TGCGCCAGCAGCCAAACGAAGACTGCCCCCTACGAGCAGTACTAC. V gene TRBV4-1 combines with J gene TRBJ2-7, with D hard to call. This CDR3 has 15 amino acids. V lost 2 bases and J 2 bases, leaving 13 bases between the germline ends. Germline CDR1 and CDR2: MGHRA and YSYEKL.

The chain couples TRBV7-9 to TRBJ2-5, with a weak D call TRBD2 (7 bases). Trimming pared 11 bases from V and 2 bases from J, leaving 18 bases between. Germline loops: CDR1 SEHNR, CDR2 FQNEAQ (reference sequence). The CDR3 runs 14 residues. The CDR3 loop is CARTRGGGQETQYF. CDR3 sequence (DNA): TGTGCCCGCACGAGGGGGGGGGGTCAAGAGACCCAGTACTTC.

Note on this clonotype: A much larger clone sits a single nucleotide away, making a read error possible. This sequence joins TRBV30 and TRBJ2-7, with 7 bases fitting TRBD1. The CDR3 is made up of 11 amino acids. V lost 8 bases, J lost 1 base, and 2 bases stayed unmatched. From germline, CDR1 is GTSNPN and CDR2 SVGIG (reference sequence). The CDR3 region has the DNA TGTGCCGGGGGACAGTCCTACGAGCAGTACTTC. Translated, it gives CAGGQSYEQYF.

The rearrangement uses TRBV19 and TRBJ2-7; D is ambiguous. V was shortened by 9 bases and J by 1 base, with 10 bases between the two germline ends. Germline-derived CDR1 and CDR2 are LNHDA and SQIVND (reference sequence). There are 12 residues in the CDR3. The CDR3 sequence: CARTTNSYEQYF. DNA for the CDR3: TGTGCCAGGACCACAAATTCCTACGAGCAGTACTTC.

This clonotype was detected only a few times. The chain recombines TRBV4-3 with TRBJ2-5; D is perhaps TRBD2 (5 bases). CDR1 is LGHNA and CDR2 is YSLEER in the germline V gene. Trimming removed 0 bases at V and 7 bases at J, with 18 bases between. The CDR3 totals 16 residues. CDR3 nucleotide sequence: TGCGCCAGCAGCCAAGACCCCGGAGGCAGCCCAGGGACCCAGTACTTC. This translates into CASSQDPGGSPGTQYF.

Worth noting for this clonotype: It may be a read error: a sequence one base away is much more abundant. This chain uses TRBV6-1 with TRBJ1-1, with D hard to call. Per the germline V gene, CDR1 is MNHNS and CDR2 is SASEGT. Trimming stripped 1 base from V and 4 bases from J, with 10 bases between. The CDR3 sequence is 14 residues long. The CDR3 loop reads CASSEGAIVTEAFF. The CDR3 region has the DNA TGTGCCAGCAGTGAAGGAGCCATAGTCACTGAAGCTTTCTTT.

The V call is TRBV7-9, the J call TRBJ2-3; D unresolved. Trimming took 4 bases from V and 6 from J, leaving 17 bases between them. This CDR3 comprises 15 residues. Per the germline V gene, CDR1 is SEHNR and CDR2 is FQNEAQ (reference sequence). The CDR3 DNA follows: TGTGCCAGCAGCTCCACAAGACCCGATCCGGATACGCAGTATTTT. It is translated as CASSSTRPDPDTQYF.

J is TRBJ2-7 and V is TRBV6-2 or TRBV6-3; D is perhaps TRBD1 (6 bases). Trimming left V 6 bases short and J 2 bases short, with 14 bases between. CDR1 MNHEY and CDR2 SVGEGT come from the germline V gene. This CDR3 spans 14 amino acids. The CDR3, as DNA: TGTGCCAGCAGGCGCCGGGACAAGCCCTACGAGCAGTACTTC. Residues: CASRRRDKPYEQYF.

As for this clonotype: This may arise from a read error, as a much more abundant clone is one base away. The rearrangement links TRBV4-3 to TRBJ2-2, with TRBD1 matching over 9 bases. Germline-derived CDR1 and CDR2 are LGHNA and YSLEER. The CDR3 consists of 16 residues. CDR3 loop: CASSQDGTGYTGGLFF. The CDR3 coding sequence is TGCGCCAGCAGCCAAGATGGGACAGGGTACACCGGGGGGCTGTTTTTT.

This clonotype was observed many times. The chain employs TRBV20-1 and TRBJ1-1; a possible D gene is TRBD1 (6 bases). CDR3 length equals 14 residues. Per the germline V gene, CDR1 is DFQATT and CDR2 is SNEGSKA (reference sequence). V was trimmed by 5 bases and J by 3 bases, leaving 16 bases between them. Written as DNA, the CDR3 is TGCAGTGCTGGAGGAGGGGGGGCCTACACTGAAGCTTTCTTT. It codes for CSAGGGGAYTEAFF.